One sample yielded the 30 T cell receptor beta chains listed below, sequenced in a study of cytomegalovirus exposure and HLA in healthy donors. The PCR used 60 Vbeta and 13 Jbeta primers. The assay was immunoSEQ multiplex PCR, and TCRdb's table has in-frame clones only and misses some. The sample carries 150,000 to 200,000 clones, around 75% recorded once. Sequenced sample: PBMCs. The receptor source for this set is a male donor in good health and CMV-seropositive.

This clone was seen more than once but under ten times. The chain uses TRBV9 and TRBJ2-1; 8 bases line up with TRBD2. Unmatched junction bases numbered 7, after V lost 0 bases and J lost 8 bases. Looked up from germline, CDR1 is SGDLS and CDR2 is YYNGEE. The CDR3 length is 15 residues. Here the CDR3 reads CASSVEVAGKDEQFF. CDR3 bases: TGTGCCAGCAGCGTAGAAGTAGCGGGAAAGGATGAGCAGTTCTTC.

The chain uses TRBV9 and TRBJ1-3, with 7 nucleotides matching TRBD1. The CDR3 is 15 amino acids. The J segment lost 6 bases and the V segment lost 0 bases, leaving 6 bases of the junction unmatched. CDR1 is SGDLS, CDR2 YYNGEE, per germline. CDR3 nucleotide sequence: TGTGCCAGCAGCGTAGGAGGGGGCTCGGAAAACACCATATATTTT. Translation: CASSVGGGSENTIYF.

This clone was found a few times. The V gene is TRBV18, the J gene TRBJ2-2; D perhaps matches TRBD1 (6 bases). CDR1 and CDR2 (germline): KGHSH, LQKENI. V dropped 4 bases and J dropped 3 bases, with 12 bases sitting between them. This CDR3 is 15 amino acids long. The CDR3 here is CASSLRQADTGELFF. As DNA, the CDR3 is TGTGCCAGCTCACTTCGACAGGCTGACACCGGGGAGCTGTTTTTT.

J is TRBJ2-7 and V is TRBV28, with 10 bases lining up with TRBD2. The CDR3 runs 15 residues. From germline, CDR1 is MDHEN and CDR2 SYDVKM. V was pared by 8 bases and J by 2 bases, with 9 bases of the junction left unmatched. The CDR3 loop is CASGRTSGNTYEQYF. In DNA form, the CDR3 reads TGTGCCAGCGGACGGACTAGCGGAAATACCTACGAGCAGTACTTC.

The rearrangement uses TRBV10-3 and TRBJ2-1; a possible D gene is TRBD2 (6 bases). Germline CDR1 ENHRY, CDR2 SYGVKD. Trimming removed 10 bases from V and 8 bases from J, with 21 bases in between. The CDR3 loop spans 14 amino acids. CDR3 residues: CATNGGKGVDEQFF. Written as DNA, the CDR3 is TGTGCCACTAACGGCGGGAAAGGAGTGGATGAGCAGTTCTTC.

This clone was detected once. The CDR3: CACTGYSYEQYF. Here the CDR3 DNA reads TGTGCCTGTACGGGGTATTCCTACGAGCAGTACTTC. The J gene is TRBJ2-7, the V gene TRBV30, with D possibly matching TRBD2 (5 bases). CDR1 is GTSNPN, CDR2 SVGIG, per germline (reference sequence). The V end lost 6 bases, the J end lost 1 base, and 10 bases lay between the germline ends. This CDR3 is built from 12 residues.

Details on this clone: A read error may produce the germline difference seen at one junction end. This chain's CDR3 is CASREVPRGVKNIQYF. CDR3 DNA: TGTGCCAGCAGGGAAGTTCCGCGGGGGGTCAAAAACATTCAGTACTTC. The gene calls are TRBV6-1 and TRBJ2-4; TRBD2 agrees at 8 bases. The CDR3 consists of 16 residues. Germline CDR1 is MNHNS and CDR2 is SASEGT.

The CDR3 sequence: CASSYSGQVGLFF. CDR3 DNA: TGTGCCAGCAGTTACTCCGGACAGGTTGGACTGTTTTTT. The rearrangement uses TRBV6-5 and TRBJ1-4; 7 bases are shared with TRBD1. This CDR3 has 13 residues. Germline trimming cut 0 bases from V and 13 bases from J; bases unmatched to any gene: 5. CDR1 is MNHEY and CDR2 is SVGAGI in the germline V gene.

The CDR3 sequence: CASRPIVNTEAFF. The CDR3 region has the DNA TGTGCCAGCAGACCCATAGTGAACACTGAAGCTTTCTTT. The rearrangement links TRBV6-1 to TRBJ1-1, with unresolved D. In germline, CDR1 is MNHNS, CDR2 SASEGT. This CDR3 is 13 amino acids long. V dropped 6 bases and J dropped 0 bases, with 8 bases sitting between them.

The rearrangement uses TRBV5-6 and TRBJ1-2; 8 bases match TRBD1. In germline, CDR1 is SGHDT, CDR2 YYEEEE. CDR3 length: 13 amino acids. J was trimmed by 7 bases and V by 2 bases; bases with no gene match: 4. As DNA, the CDR3 is TGTGCCAGCAGCTTAGGACAGGGAAGTGGCTACACCTTC. Translated, it gives CASSLGQGSGYTF.

The V and J genes are TRBV5-4 and TRBJ1-1; 9 bases are a match to TRBD1. Germline lookup yields CDR1 SGHNT and CDR2 YYREEE (reference sequence). This CDR3 is built from 14 residues. The V segment lost 3 bases and the J segment 2 bases; nucleotides outside the gene matches: 2. The CDR3: CASSSQGANTEAFF. CDR3 bases: TGTGCCAGCAGCTCACAGGGGGCTAACACTGAAGCTTTCTTT.

In its sample, this clone was seen once. CDR3 coding DNA: TGTGCCATCAGTGACCCGACAGGGGGACAAGAGACCCAGTACTTC. This encodes CAISDPTGGQETQYF. The chain couples TRBV10-3 to TRBJ2-5, with 9 bases fitting TRBD1. The CDR3 is 15 residues long. Germline V CDR1 and CDR2: ENHRY, SYGVKD. The junction had 4 bases not matched to a gene; V was cut back by 3 bases and J by 2 bases.

In this sample, this clone turned up once. The chain uses TRBV21-1 and TRBJ2-7; the listed D gene, TRBD2, was not tested against the DNA. TRBV21-1 is a recognized pseudogene. This CDR3 contains 13 residues. CDR3 residues: CASSKGVSPTQYF. The CDR3 nucleotides read TGTGCCAGCAGCAAAGGAGTCTCCCCTACGCAGTACTTC.

The chain carries TRBV27 and TRBJ2-1, with 9 bases identical to TRBD2. The length of the CDR3 is 16 residues. Germline CDR1 and CDR2: MNHEY and SMNVEV (reference sequence). V lost 7 bases and J lost 0; bases outside the gene matches: 7. The CDR3 loop reads CASTSSGGISYNEQFF. The DNA of the CDR3 is TGTGCCAGCACCTCGAGCGGGGGGATCTCCTACAATGAGCAGTTCTTC.

The rearrangement joins TRBV7-3 to TRBJ2-2, with 8 bases aligning to TRBD2. This CDR3 has 15 residues. Germline lookup yields CDR1 SGHTA and CDR2 FQGTGA. J lost 1 base, V lost 6 bases, and 4 bases had no gene match. CDR3 amino acids: CASRQTSGNTGELFF. The CDR3 bases are TGTGCCAGCAGGCAAACTAGCGGGAACACCGGGGAGCTGTTTTTT.

In the case of this clone: Mismatch with germline at one junction end may stem from a read error. The chain joins TRBV7-9 to TRBJ1-3; no firm D call. The CDR3 runs to 14 residues. The germline CDR1 and CDR2 sequences are SEHNR and FQNEAQ (reference sequence). The CDR3 DNA follows: TGTTCCAGCAGCTTAGGCAGCTCTGGAAACACCATATATTTT. Amino acid sequence: CSSSLGSSGNTIYF.

The V and J genes are TRBV18 and TRBJ1-2, with TRBD1 as a possible D gene (5 bases). Germline V lookup: CDR1 KGHSH, CDR2 LQKENI. The V end was cut by 2 bases, the J end by 3 bases, with 7 bases between. The length of the CDR3 is 13 residues. The CDR3 region has the DNA TGTGCCAGCTCACCAGTACAGGACTATGGCTACACCTTC. It yields the protein CASSPVQDYGYTF.

The J gene is TRBJ2-5, the V gene TRBV10-3; D might be TRBD1 (5 bases). The J call could be wrong; TRBJ2-7 is a better fit for the DNA end. CDR1 ENHRY and CDR2 SYGVKD come from the germline V gene. The CDR3 has 11 amino acids. CDR3: CASRVSGEQYF. The CDR3 coding sequence is TGTGCCTCCAGGGTTTCGGGCGAGCAGTACTTC.

This chain joins TRBV5-4 and TRBJ2-7; maybe TRBD1 (6 bases). The germline V gene has CDR1 SGHNT and CDR2 YYREEE (reference sequence). This CDR3 spans 13 amino acids. V lost 8 bases and J lost 3, with 15 bases in between. CDR3 nucleotides: TGTGCCAGGCTACCGGGACAACACTACGAGCAGTACTTC. It codes for CARLPGQHYEQYF.

The chain employs TRBV9 and TRBJ2-1, with 8 bases aligning to TRBD2. With V trimmed by 0 bases and J by 8 bases, 19 bases remained unmatched. The CDR3 has 19 amino acids. Germline values: CDR1 SGDLS, CDR2 YYNGEE. CDR3 region: CASSVAGGVVGRAAYEQFF. CDR3 nucleotides: TGTGCCAGCAGCGTAGCGGGGGGGGTGGTAGGGAGGGCGGCGTATGAGCAGTTCTTC.

The J gene is TRBJ2-5, the V gene TRBV6-5; 7 bases fit TRBD1. The V gene's germline CDR1 is MNHEY and CDR2 SVGAGI. The CDR3 is 13 amino acids. With 6 bases clipped from V and 2 bases from J, the junction kept 3 bases outside the gene matches. The CDR3 DNA is TGTGCCAGCAGAAGACAGGGACAAGAGACCCAGTACTTC. This translates into CASRRQGQETQYF.

A few counts support this clone. The chain uses TRBV18 and TRBJ2-3; D is uncertain. Germline-derived CDR1 and CDR2 are KGHSH and LQKENI. This CDR3 has 13 residues. The V and J ends lost 2 bases and 4 bases respectively, with 7 bases between them. CDR3 amino acids: CASSPSSPDTQYF. The DNA of the CDR3 is TGTGCCAGCTCACCAAGTAGCCCAGATACGCAGTATTTT.

The chain joins TRBV19 to TRBJ1-6; the D is unclear. Trimming removed 3 bases from V and 7 bases from J, with 10 bases in between. CDR1 is LNHDA, CDR2 SQIVND, per germline (reference sequence). The CDR3 length is 14 residues. CDR3 sequence reads: CASSISLYNSPLHF. The CDR3 coding sequence is TGTGCCAGTAGTATTTCACTCTACAATTCACCCCTCCACTTT.

This clone came up once. The rearrangement joins TRBV5-4 to TRBJ1-1; D gene unclear. Germline V CDR1 and CDR2: SGHNT, YYREEE (reference sequence). This CDR3 has 13 amino acids. Trimming took off 1 base at V and 5 bases at J, with 9 bases between the two ends. CDR3 nucleotide sequence: TGTGCCAGCAGCTTGCCCCCATTGACTGAAGCTTTCTTT. It specifies CASSLPPLTEAFF.

The chain employs TRBV9 and TRBJ2-1, with TRBD1 as a possible D gene (5 bases). Germline V gives CDR1 SGDLS, CDR2 YYNGEE. This CDR3 has 13 amino acids. V lost 3 bases to trimming and J lost 7 bases, with 11 bases between them. DNA for the CDR3: TGTGCCAGCAGCGAGGGGCCGGAAAATGAGCAGTTCTTC. Translated: CASSEGPENEQFF.

The genes are TRBV2 and TRBJ2-1; no firm D call. This CDR3 is built from 13 residues. The germline V gene has CDR1 SNHLY and CDR2 FYNNEI. V was trimmed by 4 bases and J by 6 bases, leaving 10 bases between them. CDR3 in amino acids: CASSVGPINEQFF. In nucleotides, the CDR3 is TGTGCCAGCAGTGTTGGCCCGATCAATGAGCAGTTCTTC.

This chain links TRBV18 with TRBJ2-3; 14 bases agree with TRBD2. Per germline, CDR1 KGHSH and CDR2 LQKENI. The CDR3 totals 17 residues. The V and J ends lost 5 bases and 1 base, in that order; junction bases with no gene match: 5. The CDR3 protein is CASSSGTSGSGTDTQYF. The CDR3 nucleotides read TGTGCCAGCTCATCGGGGACTAGCGGGAGTGGCACAGATACGCAGTATTTT.

This rearrangement joins TRBV27 to TRBJ1-3; 9 bases agree with TRBD1. J was trimmed by 2 bases and V by 4 bases; bases with no gene match: 3. CDR3 length: 15 residues. CDR1 is MNHEY and CDR2 is SMNVEV in the germline V gene (reference sequence). CDR3 sequence: CASSSGTGTGNTIYF. The CDR3 nucleotides are TGTGCCAGCAGTTCCGGGACAGGGACTGGAAACACCATATATTTT.

On this clone: At one end the junction does not follow the germline gene, possibly because of a read error. The chain uses TRBV7-9 and TRBJ1-4; 12 bases agree with TRBD1. Looked up from germline, CDR1 is SEHNR and CDR2 is FQNEAQ (reference sequence). The CDR3 runs to 19 residues. The DNA for the CDR3 is TGTTCCAGCACCGGATACGGCTCGGGACAGGGGGCAGTAGTTGAAAAACTGTTTTTT. Protein: CSSTGYGSGQGAVVEKLFF.

DNA for the CDR3: TGTGCCAGCAGCTTACGGTCCTACGAGCAGTACTTC. This codes for CASSLRSYEQYF. The chain carries TRBV7-2 and TRBJ2-7; unclear D gene. Germline values: CDR1 SGHTA, CDR2 FQGNSA. Trimming removed 2 bases from V and 1 base from J, with 3 bases in between. The CDR3 is 12 residues long.